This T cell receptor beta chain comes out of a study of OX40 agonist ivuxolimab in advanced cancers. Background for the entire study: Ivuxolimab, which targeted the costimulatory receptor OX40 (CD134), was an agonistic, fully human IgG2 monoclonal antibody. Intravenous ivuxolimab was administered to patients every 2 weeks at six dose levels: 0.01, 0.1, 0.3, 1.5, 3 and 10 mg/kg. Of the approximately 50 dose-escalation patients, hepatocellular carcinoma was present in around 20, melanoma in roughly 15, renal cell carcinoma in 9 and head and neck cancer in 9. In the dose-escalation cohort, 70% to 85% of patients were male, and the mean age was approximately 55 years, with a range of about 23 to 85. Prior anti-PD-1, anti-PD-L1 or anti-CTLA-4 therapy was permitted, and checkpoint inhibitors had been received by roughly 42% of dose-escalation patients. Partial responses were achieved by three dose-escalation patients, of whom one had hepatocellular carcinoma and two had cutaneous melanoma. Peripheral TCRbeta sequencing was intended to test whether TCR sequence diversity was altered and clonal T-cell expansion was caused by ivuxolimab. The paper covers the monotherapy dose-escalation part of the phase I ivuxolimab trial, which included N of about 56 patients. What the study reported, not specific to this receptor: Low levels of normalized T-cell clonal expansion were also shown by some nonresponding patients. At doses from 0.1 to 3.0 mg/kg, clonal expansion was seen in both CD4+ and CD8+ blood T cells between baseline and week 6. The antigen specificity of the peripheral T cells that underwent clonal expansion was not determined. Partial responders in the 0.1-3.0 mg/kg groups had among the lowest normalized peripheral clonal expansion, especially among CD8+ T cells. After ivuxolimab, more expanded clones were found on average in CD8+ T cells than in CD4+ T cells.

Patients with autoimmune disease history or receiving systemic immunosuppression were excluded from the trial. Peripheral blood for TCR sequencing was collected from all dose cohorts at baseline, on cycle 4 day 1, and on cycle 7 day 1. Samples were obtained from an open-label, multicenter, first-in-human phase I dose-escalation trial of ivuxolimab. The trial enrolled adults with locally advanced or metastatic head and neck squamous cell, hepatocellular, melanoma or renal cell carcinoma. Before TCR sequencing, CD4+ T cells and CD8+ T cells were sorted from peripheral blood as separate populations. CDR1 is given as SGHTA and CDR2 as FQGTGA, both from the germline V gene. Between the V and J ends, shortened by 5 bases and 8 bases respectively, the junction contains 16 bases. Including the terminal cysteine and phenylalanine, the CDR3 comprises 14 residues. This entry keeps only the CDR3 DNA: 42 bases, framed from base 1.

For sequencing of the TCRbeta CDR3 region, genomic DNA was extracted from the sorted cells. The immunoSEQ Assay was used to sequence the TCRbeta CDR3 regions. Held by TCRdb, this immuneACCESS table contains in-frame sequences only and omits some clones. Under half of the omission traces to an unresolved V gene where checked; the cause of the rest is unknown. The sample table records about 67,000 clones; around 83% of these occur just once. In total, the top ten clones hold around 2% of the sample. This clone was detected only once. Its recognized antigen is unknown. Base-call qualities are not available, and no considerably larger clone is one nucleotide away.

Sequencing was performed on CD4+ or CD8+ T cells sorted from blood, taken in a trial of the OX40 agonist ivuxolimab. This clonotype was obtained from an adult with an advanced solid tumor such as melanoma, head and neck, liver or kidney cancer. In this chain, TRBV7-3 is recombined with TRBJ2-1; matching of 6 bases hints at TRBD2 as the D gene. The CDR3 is CASSPGGSRDEQFF. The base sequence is TGTGCCAGCAGCCCCGGGGGTAGCCGGGATGAGCAGTTCTTC.